These 32 T cell receptor beta chains were sequenced from one sample in a study of OX40 agonist ivuxolimab in advanced cancers. Libraries were prepared by immunoSEQ multiplex PCR; TCRdb keeps only in-frame clonotypes and omits some of them. Of approximately 58,000 clones listed, roughly nine tenths are singletons. This sample comprised CD4+ or CD8+ T cells sorted from blood, obtained in a trial of the OX40 agonist ivuxolimab. The origin of the receptors is an adult with an advanced solid tumor such as melanoma, head and neck, liver or kidney cancer.

J is TRBJ2-3 and V is TRBV19; D gene unclear. Germline assignment: CDR1 LNHDA and CDR2 SQIVND (reference sequence). V was pared by 6 bases and J by 1 base, with 11 bases between. This CDR3 is built from 14 residues. In nucleotides, the CDR3 is TGTGCCAGTAGCTCCGGACCAGGCACAGATACGCAGTATTTT. Residues: CASSSGPGTDTQYF.

The CDR3 spells CASSGGGGTDTQYF. Written as DNA, the CDR3 is TGTGCCAGCAGTGGGGGCGGGGGCACAGATACGCAGTATTTT. The chain employs TRBV6-5 and TRBJ2-3; tentatively, D is TRBD1 or TRBD2 (6 bases each). Germline values: CDR1 MNHEY, CDR2 SVGAGI. This CDR3 spans 14 amino acids. Trimming pared 5 bases from V and 1 base from J, leaving 10 bases between.

This clone was observed a single time. The chain uses TRBV29-1 and TRBJ2-7, with D possibly matching TRBD2 (5 bases). Trimming left V 6 bases short and J 2 bases short, with 8 bases between. Germline lookup yields CDR1 SQVTM and CDR2 ANQGSEA. The CDR3 spans 11 residues. This chain's CDR3 is CSVEETYEQYF. The CDR3 bases are TGCAGCGTGGAGGAGACCTACGAGCAGTACTTC.

This chain joins TRBV7-8 and TRBJ1-1, with TRBD1 matching 8 bases. With 2 bases clipped from V and 1 base from J, the junction kept 12 bases outside the gene matches. In germline, CDR1 is SGHVS, CDR2 FQNEAQ. This CDR3 is built from 18 residues. The DNA of the CDR3 is TGTGCCAGCAGCTTAAGGCCGGCGAACAGGGGGAGGAACACTGAAGCTTTCTTT. Translated, it gives CASSLRPANRGRNTEAFF.

The chain links TRBV9 to TRBJ2-2; 7 nucleotides line up with TRBD2. This CDR3 is built from 19 residues. Germline CDR1 reads SGDLS; CDR2 reads YYNGEE. Losses at the gene ends were 4 bases for V and 4 bases for J; bases not matched to a gene: 19. For the CDR3, the DNA is TGTGCCAGCAGCCTAACGGCGGGAGACGCGCTCGGGGTCACCGGGGAGCTGTTTTTT. It yields the protein CASSLTAGDALGVTGELFF.

The chain links TRBV6-1 to TRBJ1-2; perhaps TRBD1 as D (6 bases). CDR1 and CDR2 (germline): MNHNS, SASEGT. Trimming left V 7 bases short and J 7 bases short, with 13 bases between. CDR3 length: 12 residues. DNA for the CDR3: TGTGCCAGCAAAACAGGGTCCGGTGGCTACACCTTC. As protein: CASKTGSGGYTF.

The gene calls are TRBV30 and TRBJ2-3; 7 nucleotides match TRBD2. CDR1 is GTSNPN, CDR2 SVGIG, per germline (reference sequence). The CDR3 length is 14 residues. V lost 2 bases and J lost 3; bases outside the gene matches: 5. The CDR3 coding sequence is TGTGCCTGGAGTCGCCTCGGGAGGACAGATACGCAGTATTTT. Translation gives CAWSRLGRTDTQYF.

The chain is built from TRBV2 and TRBJ2-5, with TRBD1 matching 8 bases. V lost 5 bases to trimming and J lost 5 bases; unmatched junction nucleotides: 7. This CDR3 spans 14 amino acids. The germline V gene encodes CDR1 SNHLY and CDR2 FYNNEI. The DNA of the CDR3 is TGTGCCAGCAGTCGAAACAGGGGGGCGGAGACCCAGTACTTC. Its translation is CASSRNRGAETQYF.

The gene calls are TRBV2 and TRBJ2-2; 9 bases line up with TRBD2. The ends lost 7 bases at V and 5 bases at J; junction bases unmatched: 5. There are 14 residues in the CDR3. CDR1 is SNHLY, CDR2 FYNNEI, per germline. In nucleotides, the CDR3 is TGTGCCAGCATTCTAGCGGGACCTACCGGGGAGCTGTTTTTT. Protein: CASILAGPTGELFF. The full variable domain, completed using reference TRBV2 and TRBJ2-2, is EPEVTQTPSHQVTQMGQEVILRCVPISNHLYFYWYRQILGQKVEFLVSFYNNEISEKSEIFDDQFSVERPDGSNFTLKIRSTKLEDSAMYFCASILAGPTGELFFGEGSRLTVL.

The V gene is TRBV19, the J gene TRBJ2-1, with TRBD1 matching 7 bases. Germline trimming cut 5 bases from V and 7 bases from J; bases unmatched to any gene: 5. CDR1 is LNHDA and CDR2 is SQIVND in the germline V gene (reference sequence). This CDR3 comprises 13 residues. The CDR3 reads CASSATGTNEQFF. CDR3 coding DNA: TGTGCCAGTAGTGCGACAGGGACGAATGAGCAGTTCTTC.

The V and J genes are TRBV5-1 and TRBJ2-2; weak D call: TRBD1 (6 bases). The CDR3 is 15 residues long. V lost 0 bases and J 1 base, leaving 7 bases between the germline ends. Germline CDR1 reads SGHRS; CDR2 reads YFSETQ. The CDR3 DNA is TGCGCCAGCAGCTTGGACAGGGAGAACACCGGGGAGCTGTTTTTT. It codes for CASSLDRENTGELFF.

The chain has TRBV7-2 and TRBJ2-1; 9 bases are a match to TRBD1. Germline CDR1 is SGHTA and CDR2 is FQGNSA. This CDR3 is 13 amino acids long. The V and J ends lost 2 bases and 16 bases, in that order; junction bases with no gene match: 9. CDR3 in amino acids: CASSLPAGTGIFF. In DNA, the CDR3 is TGTGCCAGCAGCTTACCCGCCGGGACAGGGATATTCTTC.

The rearrangement links TRBV6-5 to TRBJ1-2; TRBD1 is a possible D gene (6 bases). The CDR3 spans 13 residues. Looked up from germline, CDR1 is MNHEY and CDR2 is SVGAGI. Trimming left V 5 bases short and J 7 bases short, with 14 bases between. The DNA of the CDR3 is TGTGCCAGCAGTAAAACCGGGACAAGTGGCTACACCTTC. Protein product: CASSKTGTSGYTF.

The chain joins TRBV11-2 to TRBJ2-1, with TRBD2 matching 13 bases. The V and J ends lost 5 bases and 6 bases, in that order; junction bases with no gene match: 4. The germline V gene has CDR1 SGHAT and CDR2 FQNNGV. This CDR3 is 15 amino acids long. CDR3 DNA: TGTGCCAGCAGCCTGGGACTAGCGGGGTTCAATGAGCAGTTCTTC. Protein product: CASSLGLAGFNEQFF.

This rearrangement joins TRBV5-4 to TRBJ1-1; 7 positions match TRBD1. The junction had 2 bases not matched to a gene; V was cut back by 2 bases and J by 1 base. CDR3 length: 14 amino acids. Germline CDR1 is SGHNT and CDR2 is YYREEE (reference sequence). CDR3: CASSFKGANTEAFF. Written as DNA, the CDR3 is TGTGCCAGCAGCTTTAAGGGGGCGAACACTGAAGCTTTCTTT.

This clone was observed once. The chain links TRBV20-1 to TRBJ2-1; D gene uncertain. Germline assignment: CDR1 DFQATT and CDR2 SNEGSKA (reference sequence). V lost 2 bases and J 9 bases, leaving 8 bases between the germline ends. CDR3 length: 11 residues. The CDR3 bases are TGCAGTGCTAGATCCGTTCTTGAGCAGTTCTTC. Amino acids: CSARSVLEQFF.

This clone was seen a few times. V gene TRBV30 combines with J gene TRBJ1-1; maybe TRBD1 (5 bases). Germline assignment: CDR1 GTSNPN and CDR2 SVGIG (reference sequence). The CDR3 is 13 amino acids. V was trimmed by 4 bases and J by 4 bases, leaving 13 bases between them. CDR3 sequence reads: CAWMRTMGTEAFF. For the CDR3, the DNA is TGTGCCTGGATGCGGACAATGGGCACTGAAGCTTTCTTT.

The chain joins TRBV7-8 to TRBJ2-2; no clear D gene. This CDR3 has 16 residues. Trimming left V 1 base short and J 2 bases short, with 11 bases between. Germline CDR1 SGHVS, CDR2 FQNEAQ. DNA for the CDR3: TGTGCCAGCAGCTTAGGGGGAAGGGTCAACACCGGGGAGCTGTTTTTT. As protein: CASSLGGRVNTGELFF.

This chain connects TRBV6-5 to TRBJ2-3; D is possibly TRBD2 (7 bases). Germline CDR1 MNHEY, CDR2 SVGAGI. Trimming stripped 7 bases from V and 4 bases from J, with 18 bases between. This CDR3 region has 15 residues. This CDR3 is CASTLGGPGSDTQYF. CDR3 bases: TGTGCCAGCACCCTCGGGGGGCCTGGATCAGATACGCAGTATTTT.

The rearrangement joins TRBV6-5 to TRBJ1-2; D perhaps matches TRBD1 (6 bases). V was cut by 2 bases and J by 6 bases, with 10 bases left in between. From germline, CDR1 is MNHEY and CDR2 SVGAGI. This CDR3 has 13 amino acids. The chain's CDR3 is CASSYRAGDGYTF. In DNA, the CDR3 is TGTGCCAGCAGTTACCGGGCAGGGGATGGCTACACCTTC.

CDR3 region: CASSLRIGETQYF. CDR3 sequence (DNA): TGTGCCAGCAGTTTAAGGATCGGAGAGACCCAGTACTTC. V gene TRBV27 combines with J gene TRBJ2-5; D is ambiguous. The CDR3 runs to 13 residues. Germline-derived CDR1 and CDR2 are MNHEY and SMNVEV (reference sequence). V lost 2 bases and J 4 bases, leaving 8 bases between the germline ends.

The V call is TRBV30, the J call TRBJ2-1; D possibly corresponds to TRBD1 (6 bases). With 2 bases removed from V and 8 bases from J, the gap between germline ends came to 13 bases. Germline V lookup: CDR1 GTSNPN, CDR2 SVGIG (reference sequence). This CDR3 region has 13 residues. CDR3 region: CAWSQGPGHEQFF. Here the CDR3 DNA reads TGTGCCTGGAGTCAGGGGCCCGGGCATGAGCAGTTCTTC.

The chain is built from TRBV5-1 and TRBJ2-1; 9 bases agree with TRBD2. Germline values: CDR1 SGHRS, CDR2 YFSETQ. The trim removed 4 bases at V and 5 bases at J, leaving 7 bases unmatched. CDR3 length equals 15 residues. DNA of the CDR3: TGCGCCAGCAGCGAGCGGACTAGCGATAACAATGAGCAGTTCTTC. It translates to CASSERTSDNNEQFF.

CDR3 coding DNA: TGTGCCAGCAGTGAAGATATTAACACAGATACGCAGTATTTT. Protein product: CASSEDINTDTQYF. The rearrangement joins TRBV6-1 to TRBJ2-3; D ambiguous. Trimming left V 1 base short and J 2 bases short, with 7 bases between. Per the germline V gene, CDR1 is MNHNS and CDR2 is SASEGT. The CDR3 has 14 residues.

The chain couples TRBV27 to TRBJ2-1; possibly TRBD1 or TRBD2 for D (5 bases each). Germline V gene lookup returns CDR1 MNHEY and CDR2 SMNVEV (reference sequence). V was cut by 9 bases and J by 5 bases, with 11 bases left in between. The CDR3 totals 12 residues. The CDR3 sequence: CASMGRDNEQFF. The CDR3 nucleotides are TGTGCCAGTATGGGACGGGACAATGAGCAGTTCTTC.

The chain has TRBV29-1 and TRBJ2-5; D unclear. Trimming took off 7 bases at V and 4 bases at J, with 7 bases between the two ends. Germline CDR1 reads SQVTM; CDR2 reads ANQGSEA. CDR3 size: 10 residues. The CDR3 region has the DNA TGCAGCGGGAGAAGAGAGACCCAGTACTTC. Translated: CSGRRETQYF. Variable domain in full (rest from reference TRBV29-1 and TRBJ2-5): SAVISQKPSRDICQRGTSLTIQCQVDSQVTMMFWYRQQPGQSLTLIATANQGSEATYESGFVIDKFPISRPNLTFSTLTVSNMSPEDSSIYLCSGRRETQYFGPGTRLLVL.

J is TRBJ1-2 and V is TRBV29-1; the D is unclear. The germline V gene encodes CDR1 SQVTM and CDR2 ANQGSEA. The germline V and J ends were trimmed by 3 bases and 8 bases, with 13 bases remaining between them. The CDR3 has 12 amino acids. The CDR3, as DNA: TGCAGCGTTGAGTCCTGGTCCGAGGGCTACACCTTC. Translating it yields CSVESWSEGYTF. The full variable domain, with the rest looked up from reference TRBV29-1 and TRBJ1-2, is SAVISQKPSRDICQRGTSLTIQCQVDSQVTMMFWYRQQPGQSLTLIATANQGSEATYESGFVIDKFPISRPNLTFSTLTVSNMSPEDSSIYLCSVESWSEGYTFGSGTRLTVV.

V gene TRBV14 combines with J gene TRBJ2-2, with D possibly TRBD1 on 5 matching bases. CDR3 size: 17 residues. The germline gives CDR1 SGHDN, CDR2 FVKESK. Trimming removed 4 bases from V and 5 bases from J, with 20 bases in between. The CDR3: CASSLIRQHPLTGELFF. The CDR3 DNA reads TGTGCCAGCAGCCTAATCAGACAGCATCCCTTGACCGGGGAGCTGTTTTTT.

The V call is TRBV6-5, the J call TRBJ2-1; D is unresolved. Germline V gene sequence: CDR1 MNHEY, CDR2 SVGAGI. The CDR3 consists of 14 residues. With 7 bases removed from V and 5 bases from J, the gap between germline ends came to 15 bases. DNA of the CDR3: TGTGCCAGCACCCCTCGGTCTGTTAACAATGAGCAGTTCTTC. Its translation: CASTPRSVNNEQFF.

The V call is TRBV19, the J call TRBJ2-6; the match to TRBD1 covers 11 bases. CDR3 length equals 15 residues. V trimming: 9 bases; J trimming: 4 bases; junction bases outside the gene matches: 5. Germline V gene sequence: CDR1 LNHDA, CDR2 SQIVND (reference sequence). For the CDR3, the DNA is TGTGCCAGCCGGGACAGGGGGGACGGGGCCAACGTCCTGACTTTC. This sequence encodes CASRDRGDGANVLTF.

J is TRBJ1-1 and V is TRBV6-5; D perhaps matches TRBD1 (5 bases). The ends were cut back, 2 bases at V and 6 bases at J, with 13 bases in the middle. Germline-derived CDR1 and CDR2 are MNHEY and SVGAGI. This CDR3 has 14 residues. CDR3 sequence: CASSYLGTVAEAFF. The DNA for the CDR3 is TGTGCCAGCAGTTACCTGGGGACCGTCGCTGAAGCTTTCTTT.

The rearrangement joins TRBV28 to TRBJ2-1; D remains ambiguous. V was shortened by 2 bases and J by 6 bases, with 11 bases between the two germline ends. Germline lookup yields CDR1 MDHEN and CDR2 SYDVKM. This CDR3 is built from 14 residues. CDR3 loop: CASSLRQRGNEQFF. For the CDR3, the DNA is TGTGCCAGCAGTTTACGACAACGAGGCAATGAGCAGTTCTTC.